This T cell receptor beta chain was sequenced for a study of T cell repertoires in cytomegalovirus infection. Study background: Use of recently identified HLA-C-restricted and well-studied HLA-B-restricted CMV epitopes was part of the study. Matching HLA type, along with CMV infection, was indicated by public TCR beta signatures.

The study, taken as a whole, reports: Carriage of CMV together with the relevant HLA was identifiable through cumulative public TCR beta family frequency. There were HLA-C-restricted CMV-specific TCR beta clonotypes dominating the ex vivo response.

With regard to this clonotype: Its antigen is as yet unknown.

TCRdb redid the calling of the reads with MiXCR, one entry per CDR3 protein. The sample yields about 920,000 distinct CDR3 sequences, 31% seen once. The sequence was collected from a human donor in good health (CMV status not recorded). Some clones in this sample may be carry-over from other donors' samples. The starting material was cultured CD8+ T cells from PBMCs, obtained from culture after CMV antigen stimulation.

This CDR3 is CASSSRGDRGYNEQFF. CDR3 bases: TGTGCCAGCAGCTCTAGGGGCGACAGGGGCTACAATGAGCAGTTCTTC. V gene TRBV9 combines with J gene TRBJ2-1; 8 bases are shared with TRBD1. The CDR3 spans 16 residues. V trimming: 4 bases; J trimming: 3 bases; junction bases outside the gene matches: 9. Germline V gives CDR1 SGDLS, CDR2 YYNGEE.